A single sample gave rise to the 14 T cell receptor beta chains below, sequenced in a study of T cell responses to AZD1222 COVID-19 vaccine (dated by TCRdb to about 2021). What the time point label conveys for this sample: baseline before first vaccination. The sample's treatment or condition label, in plain terms: meningococcal conjugate vaccine given as trial control. Preparation of the library involved the immunoSEQ multiplex PCR assay. TCRdb obtained this table from immuneACCESS and retained in-frame rearrangements with V and J assigned. These tables miss some clones; where compared with another copy, unresolved V genes account for less than half of the shortfall, and the remainder is unexplained. Present in this sample are more than 95,000 clones, approximately 85% of which were seen just once. The ten largest account for under 4.5% of the sample. The sequencing here drew on peripheral blood, taken on day 0 of MenACWY control vaccination. All receptors derive from an adult in good health.

CDR3 sequence reads: CASSLTDRRNEQFF. CDR3 in DNA: TGCGCCAGCAGCTTGACCGACAGGCGCAATGAGCAGTTCTTC. The V and J genes are TRBV5-1 and TRBJ2-1; a possible D gene is TRBD1 (6 bases). Deletions cut 1 base from V and 6 bases from J, with 11 bases between. Germline V lookup: CDR1 SGHRS, CDR2 YFSETQ. The CDR3 is 14 amino acids.

The V call is TRBV28, the J call TRBJ2-3; D is possibly TRBD2 (5 bases). CDR1 is MDHEN, CDR2 SYDVKM, per germline. This CDR3 has 15 amino acids. With 3 bases removed from V and 3 bases from J, the gap between germline ends came to 13 bases. CDR3 protein: CASSLVPSGTDTQYF. CDR3 bases: TGTGCCAGCAGTTTGGTGCCTTCGGGGACAGATACGCAGTATTTT.

This clone was counted between two and nine times. V gene TRBV28 combines with J gene TRBJ1-2, with D perhaps TRBD1 (6 bases). Germline CDR1 and CDR2: MDHEN and SYDVKM. CDR3 length: 15 amino acids. Between the trimmed V and J ends, which lost 4 bases and 4 bases, there was a span of 16 bases. CDR3 sequence: CASSSLSGGSYGYTF. As DNA, the CDR3 is TGTGCCAGCAGTTCCCTGTCCGGGGGCTCCTATGGCTACACCTTC.

The rearrangement links TRBV30 to TRBJ2-7; tentative D call: TRBD2 (6 bases). The V and J ends lost 1 base and 3 bases respectively, with 10 bases between them. This CDR3 region has 13 residues. From germline, CDR1 is GTSNPN and CDR2 SVGIG (reference sequence). The DNA for the CDR3 is TGTGCCTGGAGTGCGGCGGGAATCTACGAGCAGTACTTC. Its protein product is CAWSAAGIYEQYF.

This chain uses TRBV5-1 with TRBJ1-4, with D maybe TRBD1 (6 bases). V lost 1 base and J lost 8, with 15 bases in between. Germline CDR1 is SGHRS and CDR2 is YFSETQ. This CDR3 spans 15 amino acids. For the CDR3, the DNA is TGCGCCAGCAGCTTGCAGCGGGGGGCGCGCGAAAAACTGTTTTTT. Protein: CASSLQRGAREKLFF.

The chain uses TRBV6-5 and TRBJ2-2; no clear D. This CDR3 spans 15 amino acids. The V and J ends lost 6 bases and 3 bases respectively, with 14 bases between them. Germline loops: CDR1 MNHEY, CDR2 SVGAGI. CDR3 loop: CASRPGSADTGELFF. In DNA, the CDR3 is TGTGCCAGCAGGCCCGGGTCCGCCGACACCGGGGAGCTGTTTTTT.

The chain couples TRBV7-6 to TRBJ2-5; D could derive from TRBD1 or TRBD2 (6 bases each). The germline gives CDR1 SGHVS, CDR2 FNYEAQ. The CDR3 spans 19 residues. The ends were cut back, 7 bases at V and 3 bases at J, with 30 bases in the middle. The CDR3 nucleotides read TGTGCCAGCACCCTACGACCACGTGGGGGGCTCTCTCACGAAGAGACCCAGTACTTC. Encoded protein: CASTLRPRGGLSHEETQYF.

This clone has a handful of counts. This chain uses TRBV18 with TRBJ2-5, with D possibly TRBD1 on 6 matching bases. This CDR3 region has 14 residues. V was shortened by 1 base and J by 7 bases, with 13 bases between the two germline ends. From germline, CDR1 is KGHSH and CDR2 LQKENI. The CDR3 sequence is CASSPRTVAGTQYF. The CDR3 coding sequence is TGTGCCAGCTCACCACGGACAGTTGCAGGGACCCAGTACTTC.

Worth noting for this clone: At the DNA level, this CDR3 is encoded by other sequences in the same sample as well. The chain recombines TRBV18 with TRBJ2-5; possibly TRBD1 for D (6 bases). The CDR3 spans 14 residues. V was cut by 3 bases and J by 1 base, with 9 bases left in between. Per germline, CDR1 KGHSH and CDR2 LQKENI. DNA of the CDR3: TGTGCCAGCTCACCCGGGACAACCCAAGAGACCCAGTACTTC. Its translation: CASSPGTTQETQYF.

The chain has TRBV5-1 and TRBJ2-5; tentatively, D is TRBD2 (6 bases). This CDR3 spans 18 amino acids. V gave up 4 bases and J gave up 0 bases, with 22 bases separating them. The germline V gene encodes CDR1 SGHRS and CDR2 YFSETQ. The chain's CDR3 is CASSLTATGLSYQETQYF. In DNA form, the CDR3 reads TGCGCCAGCAGCCTGACCGCCACGGGACTTTCGTACCAAGAGACCCAGTACTTC.

The chain carries TRBV10-3 and TRBJ2-1; 7 nucleotides match TRBD1. The junction had 1 base not matched to a gene; V was cut back by 4 bases and J by 1 base. The CDR3 is made up of 14 amino acids. Per germline, CDR1 ENHRY and CDR2 SYGVKD. The CDR3 region is CAISGGQSYNEQFF. CDR3 coding DNA: TGTGCCATCAGTGGGGGACAGTCCTACAATGAGCAGTTCTTC.

V and J are TRBV24-1 and TRBJ2-3; D might be TRBD1 (5 bases). V lost 4 bases and J lost 1, with 14 bases in between. The V gene's germline CDR1 is KGHDR and CDR2 SFDVKD. The CDR3 loop spans 16 amino acids. The CDR3 nucleotides read TGTGCCACCAGTGAGTCCCTCAGGGTAGGCACAGATACGCAGTATTTT. This sequence encodes CATSESLRVGTDTQYF.

The chain couples TRBV5-6 to TRBJ1-2, with D hard to call. With 4 bases removed from V and 7 bases from J, the gap between germline ends came to 17 bases. The CDR3 extends over 14 amino acids. Per germline, CDR1 SGHDT and CDR2 YYEEEE. The CDR3 region is CASSVDIGDGGYTF. For the CDR3, the DNA is TGTGCCAGCAGCGTCGACATCGGCGATGGTGGCTACACCTTC.

The V call is TRBV5-1, the J call TRBJ2-5, with D uncertain. The CDR3 contains 13 residues. CDR1 and CDR2 (germline): SGHRS, YFSETQ. V lost 6 bases, J lost 4 bases, and 13 bases lay in between. DNA of the CDR3: TGCGCCAGCACCTATGGGTTAAGAGAGACCCAGTACTTC. This codes for CASTYGLRETQYF.